Reported below is one TCR beta chain. What this receptor recognizes is not known. Base qualities are missing; no much larger clone stands one base away. CDR1 and CDR2 are drawn from the germline V gene: SQVTM, ANQGSEA. From cysteine to phenylalanine, the CDR3 is 14 amino acids long. The retained sequence is limited to the CDR3, 42 bases, with the frame set at the first base. V loses 4 bases of germline sequence and J loses 6 bases, and the interval between the two ends is 19 bases. The treatment or condition label here, explained by the study, means: roughly ten-day PBMC culture with coronavirus spike peptide pools or control peptides (ViraFEST assay). CD4+ T cells from unexposed donors were collected before the COVID-19 pandemic (2011-2018). To expand antigen-specific T cells with peptide pools and then pick out the expanded clonotypes through TCR sequencing, the study relied on the ViraFEST assay. Under 2.5 million PBMCs per well were cultured in IMDM with roughly 5% human AB serum and roughly 9.3 IU/ml IL-2, plus 10 ug/ml peptide pools. On days 3 and 7, half of the culture medium was replaced with fresh IL-2-containing medium. CD4+ T cells were isolated after 10 days of culture through negative selection using the EasySep CD4+ T cell isolation kit. As cell numbers permitted, CD4+ T cells from unexposed donors were tested for reactivity to SARS-CoV-2 S and N and to four common cold coronavirus spike pools. Ficoll-Paque Plus gradient centrifugation was used to isolate PBMCs from whole blood, and the isolated PBMCs were then either used fresh or cryopreserved at -140C. In general, triplicate wells were set up for every culture condition. The leukapheresis product used for the unexposed donors was purchased from a commercial source.

The data were obtained in a study of vaccination and CD4 T cells after COVID-19 (dated by TCRdb to between 2021 and 2024). Study-level background: In the convalescent cohort there were six males and four females, among whom were two Hispanic individuals, seven Caucasians, two Asians and one multiracial person. Participants got two doses of the Pfizer-BioNTech BNT162b2 vaccine (n=8) or two doses of the Moderna mRNA-1273 vaccine (n=2). Post-COVID blood samples from convalescent patients were collected a median of approximately 93 days after diagnosis, with a range of 35 to 161 days. Post-vaccine blood samples were obtained a median of approximately 70 days after the second vaccine dose, with a range of roughly 12 to 250 days. Culture stimuli were overlapping spike peptide pools from SARS-CoV-2 and from the common cold coronaviruses HCoV-NL63, HCoV-OC43 and HCoV-229E. Control cultures used a CEFX viral epitope pool as positive control, an HIV-1 Nef peptide pool as negative control, or no peptide. In under twelve COVID-19 convalescent patients and a few infection-naive healthy vaccine recipients, researchers compared the spike-specific CD4+ TCR repertoire from before mRNA vaccination with the repertoire from after. In an earlier paper using these donors, memory CD4+ T cell crossreactivity between SARS-CoV-2 and common cold coronavirus spike proteins was assessed at the TCR clonotype level.

Results the study describes overall, beyond this receptor: Of the vaccine-specific clones found in convalescent patients, nearly all (304 of 307) were mono-reactive for SARS-CoV-2 spike instead of being cross-reactive with common cold coronaviruses. An increase in the median number of SARS-CoV-2-reactive clonotypes from 20 to 25 after infection to a few dozen after vaccination was observed, but the change was not found to be significant. Among the post-vaccine SARS-CoV-2-reactive clones in convalescent patients, a median 86.3% showed up only after vaccination, which suggests vaccine-specific priming. Relatively few convalescent patients were included in the study, and early timepoints after natural infection were not analyzed.

Libraries were prepared through PCR. At the Johns Hopkins FTIC core, DNA from the cultured CD4+ T cells underwent TCR sequencing with the Oncomine TCR Beta short-read assay. The QIAamp micro DNA kit was used to extract genomic DNA from the cultured CD4+ T cells. Oncomine TCR Beta libraries from cultured CD4+ T cells were pooled using unique dual indexes and sequenced on an Illumina iSeq 100. Turning to the authors' computational methods: Non-productive sequences were removed, and CDR3s that did not start with C, did not end with F or W, or were shorter than 7 amino acids were discarded. The MANAFEST web application was used to identify antigen-specific clonotypes by comparing peptide-stimulated wells against reference wells and other culture wells. An FDR below 0.05, an odds ratio above 5, and a productive frequency above 0.1% in at least two of three replicate wells were required for clones to be considered positive. A clonotype counted as cross-reactive if it showed significant expansion both in the SARS-CoV-2 spike wells and in at least one common cold coronavirus spike condition. Levenshtein distances (stringdist) and unrooted phylogenetic trees (ape) in R version 3.6.1 were used to assess CDR3 homology. The raw public data were reprocessed by TCRdb itself: fastp quality trimming at Q25, MiXCR clonotype calling, in-frame beta chains only. Entries that share a CDR3 protein sequence are merged under the most common genes and DNA. These V and J calls derive from TCRdb rather than the authors' analysis. The sample records about 8,800 distinct CDR3 sequences, under 40% of which are singletons. The top ten constitute 6.5% to 9% of the sample.

Rearrangement joined TRBV29-1 to TRBJ2-7; the D element might be TRBD1 or TRBD2, as each aligns at 5 bases. The sample was CD4+ T cells from blood, cultured in vitro. The sequence was obtained from a human donor in good health. In nucleotide form, the sequence is TGCAGCGTTGCTAGCAGGGATGGGATCGCCGAGCAGTACTTC. This codes for CSVASRDGIAEQYF.